The TCR beta chain described here comes from a study of shared clonotypes between healthy human individuals. Study results and caveats: With a handful of donors compared, around 5% of naive CD4 clonotypes were shared. Estimated richness values were generally larger in naive subsets than in memory subsets. Read depth was anticipated to influence clonotype sharing among donors.

The CDR3 is made up of 16 amino acids. Trimming removed 2 bases from V and 5 bases from J, with 16 bases in between. The germline V gene encodes CDR1 PRHDT and CDR2 FYEKMQ (reference sequence). Note on this clone: Its antigen is undetermined.

On sorted subsets, replicate PCRs used approximately 200 ng DNA, or 25,000 to 35,000 T cell genomes. Sequencing used immunoSEQ multiplex PCR; TCRdb keeps in-frame clones, though not all of them. The profile shows fewer than 700,000 clones, approximately 95% of them singletons. The naive CD8 fraction comprised CD45RO-negative cells positively selected for CCR7 and excluded terminally differentiated effector memory CD45RA+ cells. The TCR was taken from a woman in her twenties or thirties in good health. The chain combines TRBV13 with TRBJ1-5; no clear D gene. Sequencing used naive CD8+ T cells sorted from blood. The CDR3 here is CASSLRGGARDQPQHF. Here the CDR3 DNA reads TGTGCCAGCAGCTTAAGAGGAGGAGCTCGGGATCAGCCCCAGCATTTT.